This T cell receptor beta chain was recorded in a study of human T cells and chemical hapten exposure (dated by TCRdb to about 2021). About the full investigation: Libraries were pooled for sequencing, and per-sample TCR yields varied mainly because of small differences in library volumes within the pool. This study followed changes in the peripheral blood TCR repertoire in vivo during primary and secondary sensitization of alopecia patients to the hapten diphenylcyclopropenone (DPC). For every blood RNA sample, sequencing covered both the TCR alpha and TCR beta chains. The paper's findings and limits, for the study overall: DPC sensitization did not change the number of TCRs with a frequency above 1 in 1000, and there was no evidence of changes in global repertoire structure. Repeated subsampling changed both the strength of the expansion versus patch-test correlation and the threshold at which that correlation became significant.

The label giving this sample's time point can be read as: healthy volunteer bleed at 2 weeks. Total RNA was extracted from unfractionated whole blood collected in Tempus Blood RNA tubes. Four or five healthy volunteers acted as controls for TCR sequencing and had blood drawn at day 0, 2 weeks and 6 weeks. This clonotype occurred many times. The antigen it recognizes is unknown. No much larger clonotype is one base removed from it; base qualities were not supplied. Library preparation used RACE. TCRdb shows the sequencer as NextSeq 500. During library preparation, unique molecular identifiers were attached to individual cDNA molecules so that TCRs could be counted in a quantitative, reproducible way. In the source study's methods: The median number of TCRs per sample was approximately 98,000, ranging from roughly 23,224 to 690,600. V, J and CDR3 annotation of the TCR reads was carried out using the Decombinator software suite. To make PS versus PT1 abundance plots, every sample was subsampled to the same number of TCRs (28,000). TCRs were defined as expanded if absent before sensitization and observed at least eight times at the 2-week time point. TCRdb reran the public reads through fastp at Q25 and MiXCR, keeping productive beta chains. Duplicate CDR3 protein sequences are folded into a single record with the most common DNA and genes. TCRdb, not the original authors, processed these V and J calls. The sample table holds some 50,000 distinct CDR3 sequences, of which 3.5% to 4.5% were seen once. Of the sample, about 1.5% falls within the top ten clones.

A distance of 11 bases separates the germline ends of V and J, which lose 2 bases and 3 bases respectively. The germline V gene (reference sequence) supplies CDR1 MNHNY and CDR2 SVGAGI. The CDR3 sequence holds 14 residues, the cysteine and phenylalanine included. The read is trimmed to its CDR3 DNA, 42 bases read in frame from base 1. This chain is built from TRBV6-6 and TRBJ2-7; TRBD1 is a possible D gene, resting on 5 matching bases. The sample was whole blood. This receptor was identified in a female donor in good health. Some clones in this sample may be carry-over from other donors' samples. The CDR3 region reads CASSYVSRVYEQYF. The nucleotide sequence is given as TGTGCCAGCAGTTACGTCAGCAGGGTCTACGAGCAGTACTTC.